The 2 T cell receptor beta chains in this list originate from one sample, sequenced in a study of T cell repertoires in cytomegalovirus infection. In TCRdb, the reads were re-called with MiXCR into one record per CDR3 protein. The data show around 450,000 distinct CDR3 sequences, under 40% seen once. The sequenced material came from PBMCs. Receptors were obtained from a human donor in good health (CMV status not recorded). Some clones in this sample may be carry-over from other donors' samples.

This clonotype was detected many times. The CDR3 bases are TGTGCCAGCAGCTTAGGGGTAGCTTTTAACTCCTACAATGAGCAGTTCTTC. It specifies CASSLGVAFNSYNEQFF. The gene calls are TRBV7-2 and TRBJ2-1; D gene ambiguous. Trimming cost V 1 base and J 0 bases, with 13 bases left between them. CDR1 is SGHTA and CDR2 is FQGNSA in the germline V gene. The CDR3 totals 17 residues.

The V gene is TRBV7-6, the J gene TRBJ1-1, with 7 bases that match TRBD1. This CDR3 spans 16 amino acids. CDR1 is SGHVS and CDR2 is FNYEAQ in the germline V gene. With V trimmed by 1 base and J by 0 bases, 5 bases remained unmatched. In DNA, the CDR3 is TGTGCCAGCAGCTTAGAGGAGGGGGCTATGAACACTGAAGCTTTCTTT. Translation gives CASSLEEGAMNTEAFF.